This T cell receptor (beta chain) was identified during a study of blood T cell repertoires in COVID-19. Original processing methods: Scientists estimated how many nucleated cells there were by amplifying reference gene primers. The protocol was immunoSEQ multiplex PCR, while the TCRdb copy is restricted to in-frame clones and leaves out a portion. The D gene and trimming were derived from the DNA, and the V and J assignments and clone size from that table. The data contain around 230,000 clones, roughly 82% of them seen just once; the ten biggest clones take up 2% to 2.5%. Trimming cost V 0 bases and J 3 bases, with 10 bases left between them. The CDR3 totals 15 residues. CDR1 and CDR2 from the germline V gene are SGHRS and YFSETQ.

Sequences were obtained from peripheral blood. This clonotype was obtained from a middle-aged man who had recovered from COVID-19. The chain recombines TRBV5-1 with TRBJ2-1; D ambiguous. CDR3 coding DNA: TGCGCCAGCAGCTTGGGGGCTCGCTACTACAATGAGCAGTTCTTC. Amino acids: CASSLGARYYNEQFF.